This T cell receptor (beta chain) was identified during a study of beta chain features in type 1 diabetes. Study-level results: There were fewer insertions and more deletions at the VDJ junctions of type 1 diabetes patients. A closer apparent resemblance between naive, central memory and Treg TCRB repertoires was seen in patients than in healthy donors. Among patients with Type 1 diabetes, TCRB CDR3s were moderately but significantly shorter in every one of the four CD4+ subsets.

The investigators reverse transcribed all of the isolated RNA, so they sequenced expressed TCRB transcripts. Libraries were prepared by immunoSEQ multiplex PCR; TCRdb keeps only in-frame clonotypes and omits some of them. The data hold 310,000 or so clones, with about a tenth observed a single time. Isolation of CD4+ naive, central memory, regulatory and stem cell-like memory cells was achieved by sorting via CD45RO/CCR7/CD25/CD127/CD95/CD27. Each sorted population was over 98% pure. In regard to this clone: Its antigen is still unknown.

CDR1 and CDR2 (germline): MDHEN, SYDVKM. The CDR3 length is 14 residues. Between the trimmed V and J ends, which lost 5 bases and 7 bases, there was a span of 15 bases. The sequencing input was central memory CD4+ T cells from blood. This TCR was recovered from a man aged 25 to 40 with type 1 diabetes. The chain is built from TRBV28 and TRBJ1-5, with D tentatively TRBD1 (6 bases). CDR3 coding DNA: TGTGCCAGCAGTCTAGTCGGGGGCGGCCAGCCCCAGCATTTT. Protein: CASSLVGGGQPQHF.